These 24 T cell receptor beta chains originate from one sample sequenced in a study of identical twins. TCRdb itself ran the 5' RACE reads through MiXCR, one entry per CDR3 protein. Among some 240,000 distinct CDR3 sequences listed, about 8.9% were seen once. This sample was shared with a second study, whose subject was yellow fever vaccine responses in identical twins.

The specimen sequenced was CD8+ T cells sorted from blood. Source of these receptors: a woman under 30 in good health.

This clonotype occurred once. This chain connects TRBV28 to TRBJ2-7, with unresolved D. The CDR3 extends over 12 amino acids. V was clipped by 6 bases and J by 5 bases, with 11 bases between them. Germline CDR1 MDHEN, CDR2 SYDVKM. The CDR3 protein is CASSPPTDEQYF. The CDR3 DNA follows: TGTGCCAGCAGCCCGCCCACCGACGAGCAGTACTTC.

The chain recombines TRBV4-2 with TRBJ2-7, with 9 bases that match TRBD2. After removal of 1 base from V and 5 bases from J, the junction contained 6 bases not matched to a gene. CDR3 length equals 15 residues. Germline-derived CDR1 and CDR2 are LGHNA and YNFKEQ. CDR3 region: CASSQVRGGYDEQYF. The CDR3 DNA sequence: TGTGCCAGCAGCCAAGTGCGGGGGGGCTACGACGAGCAGTACTTC.

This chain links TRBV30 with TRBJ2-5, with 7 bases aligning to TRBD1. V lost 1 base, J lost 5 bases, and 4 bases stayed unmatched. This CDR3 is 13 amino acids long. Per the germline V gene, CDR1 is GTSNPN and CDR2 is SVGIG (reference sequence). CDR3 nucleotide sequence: TGTGCCTGGAGTGCCTTACAGGGGGAGACCCAGTACTTC. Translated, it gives CAWSALQGETQYF. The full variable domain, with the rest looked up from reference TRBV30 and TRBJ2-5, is SQTIHQWPATLVQPVGSPLSLECTVEGTSNPNLYWYRQAAGRGLQLLFYSVGIGQISSEVPQNLSASRPQDRQFILSSKKLLLSDSGFYLCAWSALQGETQYFGPGTRLLVL.

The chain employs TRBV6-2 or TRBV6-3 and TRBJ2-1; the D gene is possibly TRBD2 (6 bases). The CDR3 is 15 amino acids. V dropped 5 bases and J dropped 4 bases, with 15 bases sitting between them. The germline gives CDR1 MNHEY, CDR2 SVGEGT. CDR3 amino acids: CASSKTSTFYNEQFF. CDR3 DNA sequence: TGTGCCAGCAGTAAGACTAGTACCTTTTACAATGAGCAGTTCTTC.

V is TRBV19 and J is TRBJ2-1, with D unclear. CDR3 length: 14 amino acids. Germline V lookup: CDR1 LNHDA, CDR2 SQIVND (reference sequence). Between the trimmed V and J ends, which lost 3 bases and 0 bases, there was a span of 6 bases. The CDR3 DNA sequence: TGTGCCAGTAGTATGACTGGCTCCTACAATGAGCAGTTCTTC. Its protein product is CASSMTGSYNEQFF.

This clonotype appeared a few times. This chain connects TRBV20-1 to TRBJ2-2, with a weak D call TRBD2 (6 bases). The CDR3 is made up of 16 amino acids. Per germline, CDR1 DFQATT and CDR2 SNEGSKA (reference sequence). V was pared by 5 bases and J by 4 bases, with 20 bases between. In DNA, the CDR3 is TGCAGTGCTCCCGGGCCGGAGGGTGTTTTCACCGGGGAGCTGTTTTTT. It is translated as CSAPGPEGVFTGELFF.

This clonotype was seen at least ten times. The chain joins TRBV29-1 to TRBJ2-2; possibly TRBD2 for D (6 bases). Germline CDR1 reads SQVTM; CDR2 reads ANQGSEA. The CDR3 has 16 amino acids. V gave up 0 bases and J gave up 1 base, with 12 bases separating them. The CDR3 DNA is TGCAGCGTTGAAGACGATGGCGGGGTGAACACCGGGGAGCTGTTTTTT. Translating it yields CSVEDDGGVNTGELFF.

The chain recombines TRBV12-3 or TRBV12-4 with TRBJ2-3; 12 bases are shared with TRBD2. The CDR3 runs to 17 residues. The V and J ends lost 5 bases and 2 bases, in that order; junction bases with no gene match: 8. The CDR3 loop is CASSPRTSGVNTDTQYF. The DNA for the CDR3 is TGTGCCAGCAGTCCCCGGACTAGCGGGGTGAACACAGATACGCAGTATTTT.

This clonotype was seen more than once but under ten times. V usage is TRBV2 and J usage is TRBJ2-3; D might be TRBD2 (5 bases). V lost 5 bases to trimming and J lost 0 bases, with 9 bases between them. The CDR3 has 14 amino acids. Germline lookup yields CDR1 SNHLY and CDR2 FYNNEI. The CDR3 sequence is CASSSPGSTDTQYF. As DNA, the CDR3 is TGTGCCAGCAGTTCACCGGGGAGCACAGATACGCAGTATTTT.

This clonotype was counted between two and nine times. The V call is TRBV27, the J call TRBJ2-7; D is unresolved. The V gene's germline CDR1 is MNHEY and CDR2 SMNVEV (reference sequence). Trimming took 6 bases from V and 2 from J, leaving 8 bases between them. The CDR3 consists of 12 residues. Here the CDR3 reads CASSRTPYEQYF. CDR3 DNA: TGTGCCAGCAGCCGGACCCCCTACGAGCAGTACTTC.

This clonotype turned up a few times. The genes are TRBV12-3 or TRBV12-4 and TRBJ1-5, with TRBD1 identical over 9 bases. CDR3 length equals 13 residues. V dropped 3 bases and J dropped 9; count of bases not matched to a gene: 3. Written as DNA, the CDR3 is TGTGCCAGCAGTTTGGGGACAGGGAGGCCCCAGCATTTT. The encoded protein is CASSLGTGRPQHF.

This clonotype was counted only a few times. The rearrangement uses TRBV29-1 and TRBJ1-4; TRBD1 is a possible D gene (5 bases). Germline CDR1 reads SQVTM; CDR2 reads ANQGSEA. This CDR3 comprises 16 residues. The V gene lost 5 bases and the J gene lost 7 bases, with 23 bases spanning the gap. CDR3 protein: CSVSSLTRGGGEKLFF. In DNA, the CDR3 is TGCAGCGTTTCGAGCCTTACGAGGGGTGGCGGTGAAAAACTGTTTTTT.

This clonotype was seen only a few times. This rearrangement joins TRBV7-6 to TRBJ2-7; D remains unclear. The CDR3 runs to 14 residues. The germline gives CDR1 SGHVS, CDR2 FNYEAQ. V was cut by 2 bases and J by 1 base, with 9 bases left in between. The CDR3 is CASSLFQVSYEQYF. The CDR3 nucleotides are TGTGCCAGCAGCTTATTTCAGGTTTCCTACGAGCAGTACTTC. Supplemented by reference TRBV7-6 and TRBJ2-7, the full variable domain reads GAGVSQSPRYKVTKRGQDVALRCDPISGHVSLYWYRQALGQGPEFLTYFNYEAQQDKSGLPNDRFSAERPEGSISTLTIQRTEQRDSAMYRCASSLFQVSYEQYFGPGTRLTVT.

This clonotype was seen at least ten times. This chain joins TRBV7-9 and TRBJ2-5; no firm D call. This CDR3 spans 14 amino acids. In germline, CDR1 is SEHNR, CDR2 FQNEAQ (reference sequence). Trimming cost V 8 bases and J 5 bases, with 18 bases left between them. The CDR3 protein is CASLQRVLTETQYF. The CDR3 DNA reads TGTGCCAGCTTGCAAAGGGTACTAACGGAGACCCAGTACTTC.

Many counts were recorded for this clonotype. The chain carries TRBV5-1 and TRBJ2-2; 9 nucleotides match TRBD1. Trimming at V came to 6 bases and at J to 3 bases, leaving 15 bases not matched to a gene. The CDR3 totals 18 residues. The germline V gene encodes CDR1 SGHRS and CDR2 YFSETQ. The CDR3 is CASNPSSGTGRYTGELFF. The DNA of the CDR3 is TGCGCCAGCAATCCCTCCTCCGGGACAGGGCGGTACACCGGGGAGCTGTTTTTT.

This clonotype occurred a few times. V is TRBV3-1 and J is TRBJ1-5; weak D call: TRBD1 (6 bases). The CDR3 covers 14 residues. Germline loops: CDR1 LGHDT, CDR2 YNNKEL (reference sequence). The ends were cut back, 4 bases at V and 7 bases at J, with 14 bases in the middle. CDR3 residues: CASSLTGSGQPQHF. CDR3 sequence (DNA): TGTGCCAGCAGCCTCACAGGGTCGGGGCAGCCCCAGCATTTT.

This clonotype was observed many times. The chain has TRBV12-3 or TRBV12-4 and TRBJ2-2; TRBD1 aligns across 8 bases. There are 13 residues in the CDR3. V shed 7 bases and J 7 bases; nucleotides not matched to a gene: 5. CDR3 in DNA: TGTGCCAGCATTAGACAGGGGATCGGGGAGCTGTTTTTT. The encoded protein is CASIRQGIGELFF.

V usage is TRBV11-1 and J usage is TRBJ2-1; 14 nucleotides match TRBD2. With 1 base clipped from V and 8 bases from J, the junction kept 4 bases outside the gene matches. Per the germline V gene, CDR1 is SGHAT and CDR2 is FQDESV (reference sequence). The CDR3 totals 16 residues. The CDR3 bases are TGTGCCAGCAGCTTAGGACTAGCGGGGGGGCCCGATGAGCAGTTCTTC. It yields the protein CASSLGLAGGPDEQFF.

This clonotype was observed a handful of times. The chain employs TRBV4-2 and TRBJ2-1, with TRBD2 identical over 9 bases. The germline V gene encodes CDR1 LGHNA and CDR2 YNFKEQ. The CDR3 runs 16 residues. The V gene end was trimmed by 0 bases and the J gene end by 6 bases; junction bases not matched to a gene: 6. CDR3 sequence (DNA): TGTGCCAGCAGCCAAGAAGGTAGCGGGAGCTCCAATGAGCAGTTCTTC. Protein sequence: CASSQEGSGSSNEQFF.

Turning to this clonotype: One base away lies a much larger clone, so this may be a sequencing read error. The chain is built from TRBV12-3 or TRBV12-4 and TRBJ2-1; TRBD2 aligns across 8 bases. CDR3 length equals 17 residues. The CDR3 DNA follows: TGTGCCGGCAGTATTCCCCGGGGATCTAGCGGGTACAATGAGCAGTTCTTC. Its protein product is CAGSIPRGSSGYNEQFF.

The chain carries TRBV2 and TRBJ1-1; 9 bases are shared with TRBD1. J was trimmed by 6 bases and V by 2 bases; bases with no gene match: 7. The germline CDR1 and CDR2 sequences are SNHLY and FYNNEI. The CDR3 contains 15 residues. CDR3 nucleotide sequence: TGTGCCAGCAGTGAAACGCCCGGACAGGGGTCTGAAGCTTTCTTT. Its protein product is CASSETPGQGSEAFF.

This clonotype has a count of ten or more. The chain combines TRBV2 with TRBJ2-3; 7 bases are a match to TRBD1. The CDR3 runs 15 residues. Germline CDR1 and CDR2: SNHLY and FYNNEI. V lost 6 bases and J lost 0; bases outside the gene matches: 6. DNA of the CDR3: TGTGCCAGCAGCTACAGGGGACGAAGCACAGATACGCAGTATTTT. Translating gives CASSYRGRSTDTQYF.

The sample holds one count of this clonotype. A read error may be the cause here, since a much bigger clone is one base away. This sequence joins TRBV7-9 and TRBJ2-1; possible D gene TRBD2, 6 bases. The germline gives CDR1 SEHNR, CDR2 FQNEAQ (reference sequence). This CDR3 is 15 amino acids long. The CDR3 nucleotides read TGTGCCAGCAGCTTAGGAGCGGGTCATCTCAATGAGCGGTTCTTC. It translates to CASSLGAGHLNERFF.

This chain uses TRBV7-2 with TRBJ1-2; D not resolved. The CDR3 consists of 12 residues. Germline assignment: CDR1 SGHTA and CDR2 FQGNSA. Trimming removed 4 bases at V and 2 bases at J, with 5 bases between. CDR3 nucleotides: TGTGCCAGCAGCTCCGAAAACTATGGCTACACCTTC. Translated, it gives CASSSENYGYTF. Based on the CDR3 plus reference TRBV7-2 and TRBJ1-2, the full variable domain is GAGVSQSPSNKVTEKGKDVELRCDPISGHTALYWYRQSLGQGLEFLIYFQGNSAPDKSGLPSDRFSAERTGGSVSTLTIQRTQQEDSAVYLCASSSENYGYTFGSGTRLTVV.